This T cell receptor (beta chain) originates from a study of blood T cell repertoires in COVID-19. The germline V gene encodes CDR1 MGHDK and CDR2 SYGVNS. Trimming took 4 bases from V and 0 from J; bases not matched to a gene: 8. This CDR3 has 18 residues. Produced via immunoSEQ multiplex PCR; TCRdb's table is partial and in-frame only. The repertoire holds about 270,000 clones, with about 87% as singletons. The chain uses TRBV25-1 and TRBJ2-6; 8 bases are a match to TRBD1. The TCR comes from a woman in her 30s with acute COVID-19. Sequencing was done on a sample of PBMCs or T cells enriched from blood (not recorded which). CDR3 loop: CASSAPGQEFSGANVLTF. The CDR3 bases are TGTGCCAGCAGTGCCCCGGGACAGGAATTCTCTGGGGCCAACGTCCTGACTTTC.